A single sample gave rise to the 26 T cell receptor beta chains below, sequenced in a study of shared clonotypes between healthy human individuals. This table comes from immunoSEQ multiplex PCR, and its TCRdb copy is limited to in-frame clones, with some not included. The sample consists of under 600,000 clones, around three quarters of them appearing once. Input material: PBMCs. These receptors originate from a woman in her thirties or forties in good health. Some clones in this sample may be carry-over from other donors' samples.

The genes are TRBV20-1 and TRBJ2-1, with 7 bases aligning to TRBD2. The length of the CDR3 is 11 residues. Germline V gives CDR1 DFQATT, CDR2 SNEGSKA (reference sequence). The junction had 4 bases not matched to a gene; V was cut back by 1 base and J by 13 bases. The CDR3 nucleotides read TGCAGTGCTAGAGGGGGCGGGAGACAGTTCTTC. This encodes CSARGGGRQFF.

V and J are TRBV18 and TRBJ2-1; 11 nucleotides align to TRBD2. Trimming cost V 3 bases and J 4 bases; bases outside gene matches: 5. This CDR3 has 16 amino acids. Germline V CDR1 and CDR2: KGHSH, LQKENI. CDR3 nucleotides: TGTGCCAGCTCACCGCAACTAGCGGGGGTATACAATGAGCAGTTCTTC. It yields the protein CASSPQLAGVYNEQFF.

The CDR3 coding sequence is TGTGCCAGCAACCCTCCCCGAGGGGTCTACAATGAGCAGTTCTTC. Translating it yields CASNPPRGVYNEQFF. This chain uses TRBV11-2 with TRBJ2-1, with D perhaps being TRBD1 or TRBD2 (5 bases each). The CDR3 has 15 amino acids. Trimming left V 7 bases short and J 3 bases short, with 16 bases between. Per germline, CDR1 SGHAT and CDR2 FQNNGV.

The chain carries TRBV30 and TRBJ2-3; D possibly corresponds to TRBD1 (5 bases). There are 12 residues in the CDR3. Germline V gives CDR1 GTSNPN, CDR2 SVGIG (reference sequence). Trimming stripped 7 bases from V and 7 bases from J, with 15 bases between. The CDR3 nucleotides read TGTGCCTCCTCTGGATACAGGAATACGCAGTATTTT. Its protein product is CASSGYRNTQYF.

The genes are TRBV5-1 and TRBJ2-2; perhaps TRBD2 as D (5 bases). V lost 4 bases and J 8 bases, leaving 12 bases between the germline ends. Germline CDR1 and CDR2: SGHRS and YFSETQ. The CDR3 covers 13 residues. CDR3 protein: CASSGSTGGELFF. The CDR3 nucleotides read TGCGCCAGCAGCGGGAGTACCGGGGGGGAGCTGTTTTTT.

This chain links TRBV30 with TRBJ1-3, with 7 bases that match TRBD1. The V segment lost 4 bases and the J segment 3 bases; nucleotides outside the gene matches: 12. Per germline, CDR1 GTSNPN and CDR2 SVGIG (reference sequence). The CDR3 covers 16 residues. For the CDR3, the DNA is TGTGCCTGGACTTCGGCTCCAGGGGGTGGTGGAAACACCATATATTTT. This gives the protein CAWTSAPGGGGNTIYF. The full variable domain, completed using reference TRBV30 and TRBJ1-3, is SQTIHQWPATLVQPVGSPLSLECTVEGTSNPNLYWYRQAAGRGLQLLFYSVGIGQISSEVPQNLSASRPQDRQFILSSKKLLLSDSGFYLCAWTSAPGGGGNTIYFGEGSWLTVV.

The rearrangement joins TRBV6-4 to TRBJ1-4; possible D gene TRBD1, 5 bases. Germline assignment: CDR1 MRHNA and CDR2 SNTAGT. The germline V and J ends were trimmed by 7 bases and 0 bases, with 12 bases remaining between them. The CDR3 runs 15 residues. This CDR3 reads CASTDWGTTNEKLFF. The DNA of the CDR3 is TGTGCCAGCACCGACTGGGGGACAACTAATGAAAAACTGTTTTTT.

The CDR3 sequence: CASSLQGDRDPEQFF. DNA for the CDR3: TGTGCCAGCAGTCTCCAAGGGGATCGTGATCCTGAGCAGTTCTTC. The rearrangement links TRBV28 to TRBJ2-1, with D tentatively TRBD1 (5 bases). The germline V and J ends were trimmed by 5 bases and 9 bases, with 20 bases remaining between them. Germline assignment: CDR1 MDHEN and CDR2 SYDVKM. This CDR3 spans 15 amino acids.

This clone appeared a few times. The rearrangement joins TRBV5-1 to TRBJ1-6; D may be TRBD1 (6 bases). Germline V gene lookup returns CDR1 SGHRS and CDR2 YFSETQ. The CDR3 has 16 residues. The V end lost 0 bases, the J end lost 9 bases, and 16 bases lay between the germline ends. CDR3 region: CASSLAPTGRVSPLHF. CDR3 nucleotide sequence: TGCGCCAGCAGCTTGGCCCCTACAGGGAGGGTTTCACCCCTCCACTTT.

The DNA of the CDR3 is TGTGCCAGCAGCACCCCCGCCTGGGGGCACGAGCAGTACTTC. The encoded protein is CASSTPAWGHEQYF. V gene TRBV28 combines with J gene TRBJ2-7; D possibly corresponds to TRBD1 (6 bases). The germline V gene has CDR1 MDHEN and CDR2 SYDVKM. V shed 6 bases and J shed 5 bases, with 17 bases lying between them. CDR3 length equals 14 residues.

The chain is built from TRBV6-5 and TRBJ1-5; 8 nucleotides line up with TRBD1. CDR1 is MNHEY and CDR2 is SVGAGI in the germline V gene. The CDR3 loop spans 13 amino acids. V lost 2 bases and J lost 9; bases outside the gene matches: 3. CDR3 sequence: CASSYDRGLPQHF. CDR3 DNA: TGTGCCAGCAGTTACGACAGGGGCCTGCCCCAGCATTTT.

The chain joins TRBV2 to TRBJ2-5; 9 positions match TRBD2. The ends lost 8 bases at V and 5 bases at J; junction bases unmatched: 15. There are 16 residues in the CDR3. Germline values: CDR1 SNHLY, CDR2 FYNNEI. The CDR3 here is CASRSGGGRAPETQYF. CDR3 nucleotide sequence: TGTGCCAGCCGCTCCGGGGGCGGGAGGGCACCCGAGACCCAGTACTTC.

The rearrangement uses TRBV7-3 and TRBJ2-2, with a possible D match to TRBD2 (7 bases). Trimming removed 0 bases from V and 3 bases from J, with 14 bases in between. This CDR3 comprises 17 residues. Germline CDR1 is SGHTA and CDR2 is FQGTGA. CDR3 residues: CASSLTLGGGYTGELFF. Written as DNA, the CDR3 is TGTGCCAGCAGCTTAACTCTGGGAGGGGGATACACCGGGGAGCTGTTTTTT. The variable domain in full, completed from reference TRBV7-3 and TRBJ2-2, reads GAGVSQTPSNKVTEKGKYVELRCDPISGHTALYWYRQSLGQGPEFLIYFQGTGAADDSGLPNDRFFAVRPEGSVSTLKIQRTERGDSAVYLCASSLTLGGGYTGELFFGEGSRLTVL.

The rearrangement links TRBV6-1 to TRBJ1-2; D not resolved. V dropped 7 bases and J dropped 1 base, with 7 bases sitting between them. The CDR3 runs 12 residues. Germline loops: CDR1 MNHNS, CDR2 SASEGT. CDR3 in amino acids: CASTHDNYGYTF. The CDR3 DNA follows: TGTGCCAGCACCCACGATAACTATGGCTACACCTTC.

The CDR3 region has the DNA TGCGCCAGCAGGCCCCTTCAATCGGGTGAGCAGTTCTTC. Translated: CASRPLQSGEQFF. The J gene is TRBJ2-1, the V gene TRBV5-1; D is unresolved. Germline CDR1 is SGHRS and CDR2 is YFSETQ. The CDR3 length is 13 residues. The V end lost 5 bases, the J end lost 9 bases, and 15 bases lay between the germline ends.

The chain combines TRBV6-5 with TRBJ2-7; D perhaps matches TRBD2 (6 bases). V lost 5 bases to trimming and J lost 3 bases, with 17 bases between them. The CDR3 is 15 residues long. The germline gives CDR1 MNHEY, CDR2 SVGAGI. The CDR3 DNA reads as TGTGCCAGCAGTCCGATTGGGGGACTGGGCTACGAGCAGTACTTC. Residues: CASSPIGGLGYEQYF.

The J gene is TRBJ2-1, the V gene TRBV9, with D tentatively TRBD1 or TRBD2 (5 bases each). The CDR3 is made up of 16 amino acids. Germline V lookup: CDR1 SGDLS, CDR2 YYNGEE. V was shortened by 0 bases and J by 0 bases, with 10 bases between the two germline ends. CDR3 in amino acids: CASSVGGGSSYNEQFF. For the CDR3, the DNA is TGTGCCAGCAGCGTAGGTGGGGGAAGCTCCTACAATGAGCAGTTCTTC.

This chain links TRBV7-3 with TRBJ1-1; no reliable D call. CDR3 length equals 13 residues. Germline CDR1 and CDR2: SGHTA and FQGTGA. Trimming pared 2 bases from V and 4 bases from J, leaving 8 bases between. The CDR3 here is CASSLRVGTEAFF. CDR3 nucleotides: TGTGCCAGCAGCTTACGGGTCGGCACTGAAGCTTTCTTT.

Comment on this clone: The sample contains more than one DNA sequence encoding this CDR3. Here the CDR3 reads CASSSGTGPYEQYF. The CDR3 bases are TGTGCCAGCAGCTCCGGGACAGGCCCCTACGAGCAGTACTTC. The gene calls are TRBV7-2 and TRBJ2-7, with 8 bases aligning to TRBD1. The length of the CDR3 is 14 residues. CDR1 and CDR2 (germline): SGHTA, FQGNSA. The V segment lost 4 bases and the J segment 2 bases; nucleotides outside the gene matches: 4.

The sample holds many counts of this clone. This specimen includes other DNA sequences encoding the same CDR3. As DNA, the CDR3 is TGCGCCAGCAGCTTAGCAGCGGGAGGTGGAGAGACCCAGTACTTC. The encoded protein is CASSLAAGGGETQYF. V and J are TRBV5-1 and TRBJ2-5, with 9 bases fitting TRBD2. Germline V CDR1 and CDR2: SGHRS, YFSETQ. Trimming took 2 bases from V and 4 from J; bases not matched to a gene: 6. The CDR3 is made up of 15 amino acids.

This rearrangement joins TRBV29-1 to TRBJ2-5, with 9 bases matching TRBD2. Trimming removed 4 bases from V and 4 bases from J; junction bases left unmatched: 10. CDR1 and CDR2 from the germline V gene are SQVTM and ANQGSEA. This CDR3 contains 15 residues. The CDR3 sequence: CSVAQMAGGGETQYF. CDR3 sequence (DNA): TGCAGCGTTGCCCAAATGGCGGGAGGGGGAGAGACCCAGTACTTC.

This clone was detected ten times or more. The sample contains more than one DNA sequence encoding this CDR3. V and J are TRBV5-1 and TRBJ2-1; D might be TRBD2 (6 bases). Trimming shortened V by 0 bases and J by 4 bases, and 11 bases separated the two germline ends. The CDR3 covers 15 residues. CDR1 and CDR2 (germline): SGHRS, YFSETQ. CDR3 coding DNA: TGCGCCAGCAGCTTGGAAACAAGCGGGTACAATGAGCAGTTCTTC. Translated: CASSLETSGYNEQFF.

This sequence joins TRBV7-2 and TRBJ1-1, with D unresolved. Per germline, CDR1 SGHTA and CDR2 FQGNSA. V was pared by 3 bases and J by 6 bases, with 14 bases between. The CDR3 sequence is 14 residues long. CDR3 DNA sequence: TGTGCCAGCAGCTTGGACGGATACCAATCTGAAGCTTTCTTT. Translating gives CASSLDGYQSEAFF.

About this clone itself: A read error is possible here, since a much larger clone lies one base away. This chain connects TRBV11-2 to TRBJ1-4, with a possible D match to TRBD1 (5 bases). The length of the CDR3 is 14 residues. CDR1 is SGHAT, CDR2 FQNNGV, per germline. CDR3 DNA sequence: TGTGCCAGCAGCCCCCAACCGGCGGGGGAAAAACTGGTTTTT. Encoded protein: CASSPQPAGEKLVF.

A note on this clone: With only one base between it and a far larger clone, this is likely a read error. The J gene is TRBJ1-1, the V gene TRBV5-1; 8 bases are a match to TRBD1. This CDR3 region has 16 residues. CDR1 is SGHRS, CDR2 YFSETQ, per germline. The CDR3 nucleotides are TGCGCCAGCAGGGGGACTGCGACAGGGGATCCCACTGAAGCTCTCTTT. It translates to CASRGTATGDPTEALF.

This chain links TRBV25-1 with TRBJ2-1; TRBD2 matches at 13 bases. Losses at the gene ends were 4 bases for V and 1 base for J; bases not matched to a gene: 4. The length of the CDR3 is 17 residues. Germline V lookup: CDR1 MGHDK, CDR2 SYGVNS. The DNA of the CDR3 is TGTGCCAGCAGTGGGACTAGCGGGAGCCAATCCTACAATGAGCAGTTCTTC. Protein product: CASSGTSGSQSYNEQFF.